The source of this T cell receptor (beta chain) is a study of blood T cell repertoires in COVID-19. Turning to the study itself: Nucleic acid was either cDNA or gDNA, and it came from T cells, B-cell-depleted T cells, or PBMCs.

Per the original data handling: By means of reference gene primer amplification, nucleated cell counts were estimated. Data came from immunoSEQ multiplex PCR; TCRdb stores just in-frame clones and leaves some out. For V, J and clone size, that table is used; D and trimming come from the DNA. Among 290,000 or so clones listed, roughly 90% were seen once. Per the germline V gene, CDR1 is SGHTA and CDR2 is FQGNSA. The J segment lost 7 bases and the V segment lost 5 bases, leaving 8 bases of the junction unmatched. The CDR3 is 14 residues long. The sequence derives from a man in his late teens or twenties with active or convalescent COVID-19. Source material: peripheral blood. V and J are TRBV7-2 and TRBJ2-7; 10 bases align to TRBD1. The CDR3 DNA reads TGTGCCAGCAGCGGCCGGGACAGGGGTCGTGAGCAGTACTTC. This gives the protein CASSGRDRGREQYF.